This T cell receptor (beta chain) comes out of a study of shared clonotypes between healthy human individuals (dated by TCRdb to the early 2020s). With respect to the entire study: A couple of women and a few men aged 18 to 49 years were included in the cohort. Leukapheresis yielded between about 0.9 and 10 billion PBMCs per donor. To increase sequencing depth and limit assay-specific biases, different laboratories used diverse techniques to prepare libraries and sequence TCR repertoires. Per donor, three plates each were used for CD4 naive and CD4 memory, two for CD8 naive, and one for CD8 memory. To estimate repertoire size and how much clonotypes are shared between individuals, the study performed deep sequencing of blood TCR repertoires from roughly five healthy adults.

As for this clone: It lacks a known antigen. No much larger clone exists at a distance of one base, and base qualities are not known.

TCR CDR3 regions were amplified from genomic DNA by multiplex PCR using the deep immunoSEQ assay. Extracted genomic DNA from each cell subset was distributed evenly across all wells of several immunoSEQ 96-well plates, and each plate was treated as a replicate. For sorted subsets, each replicate PCR was loaded with approximately 0.2 ug genomic DNA, equivalent to 30,000 or so T cell genomes. Purified libraries were measured with a Qubit 3.0 fluorometer, size-checked on a Bioanalyzer 2100, and measured again with the KAPA Library Quantification kit. Each immunoSEQ 96-well plate was sequenced on its own single-read 150-cycle Illumina NextSeq 550 flow cell. The authors' pipeline ran thus. Because the immunoSEQ output held only junctional sequences and lacked quality scores, the filtering could not match the filtering applied to full-length reads. Sequences were annotated with PyIR, a Python wrapper for IgBLAST v1.9, using IMGT germline references to assign V/J genes and CDR3. Reads with weak V/J assignments (E-value above 1e-6), missing CDR3, stop codons, out-of-frame junctions, or ambiguous translated residues were removed. V3J clonotypes were defined as sequences sharing the same inferred V gene, J gene, and CDR3 amino acid sequence. Percentage overlap between repertoires was computed as shared unique clonotypes divided by the size of the smaller repertoire. Repertoire richness was assessed with RTK rarefaction, the Chao1 estimator, and Recon v2.1 estimates of unobserved clonotypes. Generation probabilities were computed with OLGA for all TCRbeta clonotypes obtained by the gDNA method from several donors. Sourced from immuneACCESS, this table was stored by TCRdb with only in-frame sequences that have V and J called. A share of the clones is absent; for the studies checked, an unresolved V gene accounts for under half, and the remainder has no known explanation. The V and J calls and clone size were taken over from that table, and D and trimming were inferred from the DNA. This sample lists approximately 2,000,000 clones; roughly 95% were detected once. Approximately 1.7% of the sample is held by the ten biggest clonotypes.

Broad study findings and their caveats: Incomplete sequencing was indicated by rarefaction of sorted-subset datasets, despite the large sequencing depth. Higher generation probabilities were observed for clonotypes shared by all four sorted-subset donors than for non-shared clonotypes. Naive subsets generally had larger estimated clonotype richness than memory subsets did. Roughly 5% of naive CD4, roughly 3.5% of naive CD8, around 2.3% of memory CD4, and more than 0.35% of memory CD8 clonotypes were shared across several donors. Sampling was restricted to blood, and TCR repertoires in tissues likely differ from the TCR repertoires found in blood. Based on pairwise subsampling, the degree of clonotype sharing among donors was expected to be affected by sequencing depth. The genetic and exposure-history diversity represented was limited by the small number of donors.

CD8 naive samples were obtained by positive selection for CCR7 among CD45RO-negative cells, yielding a CD45RA+CCR7+ population from which TemRA cells were excluded. Donors were healthy HIV-negative adults with no recently reported acute infections or vaccinations. Every donor was a Caucasian adult living in Nashville, Tennessee, USA. Blood was obtained by leukapheresis, after which PBMCs were separated by Ficoll-Histopaque density gradient centrifugation and cryopreserved in liquid nitrogen vapor phase. Purity and quantity of every magnetically sorted T cell population were checked by analytical flow cytometry. Genomic DNA was isolated from every sorted fraction and measured by UV absorbance on a Nanodrop 2000c. Trimming at the junction amounts to 2 bases on V and 7 bases on J, and the germline ends lie 15 bases apart. The germline V gene supplies CDR1 MNHEY and CDR2 SVGAGI. The CDR3 numbers 14 residues from cysteine through phenylalanine. Only the CDR3 portion is preserved as DNA: 42 bases, with reading frame beginning at the first base.

The TCR sequence derives from a man in his late teens or twenties in good health. Some clones in this sample may be carry-over from other donors' samples. The chain links TRBV6-5 with TRBJ2-7; the D gene is perhaps TRBD2, on 6 matching bases. The sequenced sample was naive CD8+ T cells from PBMCs. Explained via the paper, the cell subset or site label denotes: CD45RA+CCR7+. The DNA sequence is TGTGCCAGCAGTTACGCCGGGGAGGATCCGGAGCAGTACTTC. Translated, it gives CASSYAGEDPEQYF.